These 3 T cell receptor beta chains share one sample of origin, sequenced in a study of CXCR3-negative and CXCR3-positive naive CD8 T cells. The authors prepared UMI-labeled TRB cDNA libraries by 5' RACE. TCRdb re-called the 5' RACE reads, yielding one record per CDR3 amino acid sequence without DNA. The sample table includes 70,000 to 95,000 distinct CDR3 sequences. Sample: naive CXCR3- CD8+ T cells from blood. Subset defined: CD45RO-CCR7+CD27+CD95- naive CD8+ T cells lacking CXCR3 (TNR3-). These receptors were obtained from a human donor in good health. Some clones in this sample may be carry-over from other donors' samples.

This sequence joins TRBV7-9 and TRBJ2-7; TCRdb calls TRBD1, which cannot be checked without DNA. The CDR3 has 13 amino acids. The V gene's germline CDR1 is SEHNR and CDR2 FQNEAQ (reference sequence). The CDR3 sequence: CASSRTETYEQYF.

The chain's CDR3 is CASSFRGGAIHNEQFF. The rearrangement joins TRBV28 to TRBJ2-1; with no DNA, the TCRdb D assignment of TRBD2 cannot be verified. The CDR3 is 16 residues long. Per the germline V gene, CDR1 is MDHEN and CDR2 is SYDVKM.

This rearrangement joins TRBV29-1 to TRBJ2-7; TCRdb selects TRBD1, and the lack of DNA leaves this call unchecked. Germline lookup yields CDR1 SQVTM and CDR2 ANQGSEA. The CDR3 consists of 14 residues. CDR3 in amino acids: CSVAGVGSSYEQYF.